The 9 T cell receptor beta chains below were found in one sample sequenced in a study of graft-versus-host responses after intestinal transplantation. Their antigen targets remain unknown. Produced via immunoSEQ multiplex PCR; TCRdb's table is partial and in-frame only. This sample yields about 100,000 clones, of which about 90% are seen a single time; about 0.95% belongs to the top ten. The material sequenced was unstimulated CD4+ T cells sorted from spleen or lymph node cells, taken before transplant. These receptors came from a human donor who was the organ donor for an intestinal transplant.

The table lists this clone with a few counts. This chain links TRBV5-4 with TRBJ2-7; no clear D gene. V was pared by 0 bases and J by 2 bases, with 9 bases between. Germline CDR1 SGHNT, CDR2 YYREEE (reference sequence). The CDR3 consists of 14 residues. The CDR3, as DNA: TGTGCCAGCAGCTTGGGGCCAGAAACCTACGAGCAGTACTTC. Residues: CASSLGPETYEQYF. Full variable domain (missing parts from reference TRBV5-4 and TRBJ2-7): ETGVTQSPTHLIKTRGQQVTLRCSSQSGHNTVSWYQQALGQGPQFIFQYYREEENGRGNFPPRFSGLQFPNYSSELNVNALELDDSALYLCASSLGPETYEQYFGPGTRLTVT.

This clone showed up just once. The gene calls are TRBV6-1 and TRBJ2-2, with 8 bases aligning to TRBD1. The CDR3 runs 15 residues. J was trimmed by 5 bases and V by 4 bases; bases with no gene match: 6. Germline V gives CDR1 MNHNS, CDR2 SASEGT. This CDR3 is CASSASGTGTGELFF. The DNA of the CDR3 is TGTGCCAGCAGTGCCTCCGGGACAGGTACCGGGGAGCTGTTTTTT.

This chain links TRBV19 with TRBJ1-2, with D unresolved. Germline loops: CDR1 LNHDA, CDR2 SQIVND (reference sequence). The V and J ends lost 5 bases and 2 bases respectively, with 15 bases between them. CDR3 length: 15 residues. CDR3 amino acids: CASSPVAGNNYGYTF. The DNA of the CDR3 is TGTGCCAGTAGTCCCGTTGCCGGAAACAACTATGGCTACACCTTC. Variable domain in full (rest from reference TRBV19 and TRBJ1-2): DGGITQSPKYLFRKEGQNVTLSCEQNLNHDAMYWYRQDPGQGLRLIYYSQIVNDFQKGDIAEGYSVSREKKESFPLTVTSAQKNPTAFYLCASSPVAGNNYGYTFGSGTRLTVV.

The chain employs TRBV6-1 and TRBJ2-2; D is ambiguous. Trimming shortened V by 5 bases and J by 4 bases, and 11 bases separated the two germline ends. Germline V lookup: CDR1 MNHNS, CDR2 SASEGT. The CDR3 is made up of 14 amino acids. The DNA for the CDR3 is TGTGCCAGCAGTCCCCTCTCCTTCACCGGGGAGCTGTTTTTT. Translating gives CASSPLSFTGELFF.

CDR3 in DNA: TGTGCCAGCAGCGTACGGGACACCACAGATACGCAGTATTTT. Amino acid sequence: CASSVRDTTDTQYF. The chain has TRBV9 and TRBJ2-3, with D maybe TRBD1 (6 bases). The length of the CDR3 is 14 residues. CDR1 is SGDLS, CDR2 YYNGEE, per germline. The V end was cut by 1 base, the J end by 2 bases, with 8 bases between.

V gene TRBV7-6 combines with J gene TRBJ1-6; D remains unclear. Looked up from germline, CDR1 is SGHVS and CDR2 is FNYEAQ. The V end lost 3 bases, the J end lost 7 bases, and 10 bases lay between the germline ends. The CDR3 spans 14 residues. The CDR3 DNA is TGTGCCAGCAGCTTGCAGGACCAAAATTCACCCCTCCACTTT. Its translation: CASSLQDQNSPLHF.

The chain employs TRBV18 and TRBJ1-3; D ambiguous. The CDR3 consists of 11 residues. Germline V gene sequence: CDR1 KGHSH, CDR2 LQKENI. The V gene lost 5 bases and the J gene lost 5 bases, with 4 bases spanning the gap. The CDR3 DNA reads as TGTGCCAGCTCATCTAGAAACACCATATATTTT. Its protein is CASSSRNTIYF.

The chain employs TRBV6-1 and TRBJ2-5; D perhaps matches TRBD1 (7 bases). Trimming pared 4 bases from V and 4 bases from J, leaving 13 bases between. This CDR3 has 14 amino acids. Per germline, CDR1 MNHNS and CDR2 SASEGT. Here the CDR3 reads CASSGQGGRETQYF. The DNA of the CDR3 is TGTGCCAGCAGTGGCCAGGGGGGCAGAGAGACCCAGTACTTC.

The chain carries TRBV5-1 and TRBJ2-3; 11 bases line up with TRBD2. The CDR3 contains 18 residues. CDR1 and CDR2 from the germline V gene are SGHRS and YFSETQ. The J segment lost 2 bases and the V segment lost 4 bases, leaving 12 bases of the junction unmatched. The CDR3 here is CASSPPLTSGGATDTQYF. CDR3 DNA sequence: TGCGCCAGCAGCCCTCCCCTTACTAGCGGGGGAGCCACAGATACGCAGTATTTT. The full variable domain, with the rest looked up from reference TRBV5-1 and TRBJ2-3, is KAGVTQTPRYLIKTRGQQVTLSCSPISGHRSVSWYQQTPGQGLQFLFEYFSETQRNKGNFPGRFSGRQFSNSRSEMNVSTLELGDSALYLCASSPPLTSGGATDTQYFGPGTRLTVL.